This paragraph covers one TCR beta chain sequence. Those enrolled in Seattle joined during active infection and were followed longitudinally afterward. Profiled with immunoSEQ multiplex PCR; TCRdb holds only in-frame clones, not every one. Of approximately 280,000 clones in the sample, about nine tenths were seen once. These data are taken from a study of blood T cell repertoires in COVID-19. Material: peripheral blood. The receptor was derived from a woman aged 25 to 45 with COVID-19, enrolled during active disease.

CDR3 sequence reads: CAWSGGSFELFF. In nucleotides, the CDR3 is TGTGCCTGGAGTGGGGGCTCGTTCGAACTGTTTTTT. The chain uses TRBV30 and TRBJ1-4; D might be TRBD1 (5 bases). CDR1 GTSNPN and CDR2 SVGIG come from the germline V gene (reference sequence). V lost 1 base and J 12 bases, leaving 12 bases between the germline ends. This CDR3 contains 12 residues.